This is a list of T cell receptor beta chains from one sample in a study of blood T cells in healthy people across ages. Via MiXCR, TCRdb re-called the 5' RACE reads, giving one row per CDR3 protein. The table lists around 800,000 distinct CDR3 sequences, 40% to 50% of them singletons. Sequences were obtained from blood. The receptors shown here come from a man aged 55-75 years in good health. CDR3s include the opening cysteine and the closing phenylalanine or tryptophan. Fields, in order: D gene, V gene, J gene, clone size, CDR3 protein, CDR3 DNA. A D gene is named only where the DNA matches it firmly. Only part of the rows carry a size: once, few, many, or a class if the clone is expanded.

>NA|TRBV7-2|TRBJ2-7|NA
CASSRHTGYEQYF
TGTGCCAGCAGCCGACATACGGGCTACGAGCAGTACTTC
>NA|TRBV4-3|TRBJ2-5|few
CASSQAPSPVTETQYF
TGCGCCAGCAGCCAAGCCCCTTCGCCGGTAACGGAGACCCAGTACTTC
>NA|TRBV7-2|TRBJ2-7|few
CASSLRGAREQYF
TGTGCCAGCAGCTTAAGGGGGGCGCGAGAGCAGTACTTC
>NA|TRBV7-2|TRBJ1-2|NA
CASSLGADWNGYTF
TGTGCCAGCAGCTTAGGGGCAGATTGGAATGGCTACACCTTC
>NA|TRBV20-1|TRBJ2-5|NA
CSARQGGREQYF
TGCAGTGCTAGACAGGGGGGAAGGGAGCAGTACTTC
>TRBD2|TRBV20-1|TRBJ2-1|few
CSAGGGNTYNEQFF
TGCAGTGCTGGGGGGGGGAATACCTACAATGAGCAGTTCTTC
>TRBD2|TRBV5-4|TRBJ2-4|NA
CASSFAGDLAKNIQYF
TGTGCCAGCAGCTTTGCGGGGGACTTAGCCAAAAACATTCAGTACTTC
>NA|TRBV11-3|TRBJ1-5|NA
CASSSRFRTQPQHF
TGTGCCAGCAGCTCCAGGTTTCGGACTCAGCCCCAGCATTTT
>NA|TRBV20-1|TRBJ2-3|NA
CSASLGLAEGDTQYF
TGCAGTGCTAGTCTGGGACTCGCGGAAGGGGATACGCAGTATTTT
>NA|TRBV6-5|TRBJ1-1|few
CASSYRGSTEAFF
TGTGCCAGCAGTTATCGGGGTAGCACTGAAGCTTTCTTT
>TRBD1|TRBV12-3/TRBV12-4|TRBJ2-1|NA
CASSPWDRGLDEQFF
TGTGCCAGCAGCCCCTGGGACAGGGGGCTGGATGAGCAGTTCTTC
>TRBD1|TRBV7-2|TRBJ1-6|NA
CASSQQGTRTPLHF
TGTGCCAGCAGCCAACAGGGGACGAGGACACCCCTCCACTTT
>NA|TRBV30|TRBJ1-2|few
CAWRESGVPYGYTF
TGTGCCTGGAGGGAATCAGGGGTTCCTTATGGCTACACCTTC
>NA|TRBV6-1|TRBJ1-2|NA
CASSDAVWGYTF
TGTGCCAGCAGTGACGCGGTTTGGGGCTACACCTTC
>NA|TRBV20-1|TRBJ2-1|NA
CRARPGGRIQFF
TGCAGGGCTAGACCCGGGGGGCGGATCCAGTTCTTC
>NA|TRBV2|TRBJ2-5|NA
CASKEGGGAGLQETQYF
TGTGCCAGCAAGGAGGGAGGGGGAGCGGGGCTCCAAGAGACCCAGTACTTC
>TRBD2|TRBV20-1|TRBJ2-5|NA
CSATRTSGGSETQYF
TGCAGTGCTACCCGGACTAGCGGGGGGTCGGAGACCCAGTACTTC
>NA|TRBV7-6|TRBJ1-1|NA
CASSQEKGSEAFF
TGTGCCAGCAGCCAGGAGAAGGGTTCAGAAGCTTTCTTT
>NA|TRBV29-1|TRBJ2-7|few
CSVEGGKVLLRCEQYF
TGCAGCGTTGAGGGGGGAAAGGTTTTACTCCGCTGCGAGCAGTACTTC
>NA|TRBV7-6|TRBJ1-1|few
CASTFAVGTDTEAFF
TGTGCCAGCACCTTCGCGGTGGGAACCGACACTGAAGCTTTCTTT
>TRBD1|TRBV4-3|TRBJ2-7|once
CASSQDTRTGGPEQYF
TGCGCCAGCAGCCAAGATACCAGGACAGGGGGCCCCGAGCAGTACTTC
>TRBD1|TRBV6-5|TRBJ2-7|few
CASSYSRQGGREQYF
TGTGCCAGCAGTTACTCGAGACAGGGGGGGCGGGAGCAGTACTTC
>TRBD2|TRBV12-3/TRBV12-4|TRBJ2-3|NA
CASSGSSGGPWDTQYF
TGTGCCAGCAGTGGGTCGAGCGGGGGGCCCTGGGATACGCAGTATTTT
>TRBD2|TRBV10-3|TRBJ2-1|NA
CAIGELADNEQFF
TGTGCCATCGGCGAACTAGCGGATAATGAGCAGTTCTTC
>TRBD2|TRBV4-1|TRBJ2-7|many
CASGSTISYEQYF
TGCGCTAGCGGGAGCACGATCTCCTACGAGCAGTACTTC
>NA|TRBV19|TRBJ2-5|few
CASSTPRGAGETQYF
TGTGCCAGTAGTACTCCCCGCGGAGCGGGAGAGACCCAGTACTTC
>TRBD1|TRBV20-1|TRBJ1-5|NA
CSARRQGGLSNQPQHF
TGCAGTGCTAGGAGACAGGGAGGGTTGAGCAATCAGCCCCAGCATTTT
>NA|TRBV7-8|TRBJ1-5|NA
CAGSTAGSGNQPQHF
TGTGCCGGCAGCACCGCAGGGTCGGGCAATCAGCCCCAGCATTTT
>TRBD2|TRBV7-2|TRBJ2-7|NA
CASSLTTGGTYEQYF
TGTGCCAGCAGCTTAACTACGGGAGGAACCTACGAGCAGTACTTC